A selection of T cell receptor beta chains follows, all from one sample in a study of identical twins. MiXCR, run by TCRdb on the 5' RACE reads, gives a single entry per CDR3 protein. Counted here are under 500,000 distinct CDR3 sequences, over 11% occurring once; the ten biggest clones make up approximately 1%. These data also formed part of another study, on yellow fever vaccine responses in identical twins.

Sequenced sample: CD4+ T cells sorted from blood. The source of these receptors is a woman between 18 and 30 years old in good health. Both conserved end residues are part of each CDR3. The D gene is left open where the match is weak. Clone size is stated in some rows and not others, as once, few, many or a class when expanded.

clone size	V gene	J gene	D gene	CDR3 protein	CDR3 DNA
-	TRBV12-3/TRBV12-4	TRBJ2-7	TRBD1	CASSLTRTGGDEQYF	TGTGCCAGCAGTCTCACGCGGACAGGGGGCGACGAGCAGTACTTC
-	TRBV27	TRBJ2-1	TRBD1	CASRWDSYNEQFF	TGTGCCAGCAGATGGGACAGTTACAATGAGCAGTTCTTC
few	TRBV18	TRBJ2-7	-	CASSIPISYEQYF	TGTGCCAGCTCCATCCCAATCTCCTACGAGCAGTACTTC
many	TRBV20-1	TRBJ2-1	TRBD2	CSASGSGGGIVYNEQFF	TGCAGTGCTAGTGGGTCTGGCGGGGGGATAGTATACAATGAGCAGTTCTTC
-	TRBV3-1	TRBJ2-2	-	CASSLSDRNTGELFF	TGTGCCAGCAGCTTATCGGACAGGAACACCGGGGAGCTGTTTTTT
-	TRBV13	TRBJ2-1	-	CASRRLDSYNEQFF	TGTGCCAGCAGGCGACTAGATAGCTACAATGAGCAGTTCTTC
-	TRBV2	TRBJ2-2	-	CASRGQNTGELFF	TGTGCCAGCCGAGGACAAAACACCGGGGAGCTGTTTTTT
-	TRBV6-1	TRBJ2-3	TRBD2	CASSGLAGAKEAQYF	TGTGCCAGCAGCGGACTAGCGGGGGCAAAGGAGGCGCAGTATTTT
once	TRBV30	TRBJ2-1	-	CAWSVSGYNEQFF	TGTGCCTGGAGTGTGAGCGGGTACAATGAGCAGTTCTTC
many	TRBV20-1	TRBJ2-3	TRBD2	CSASSGSTPTDTQYF	TGCAGTGCTAGTAGCGGGAGTACCCCCACAGATACGCAGTATTTT
few	TRBV4-3	TRBJ2-7	-	CASSKSMWGYEQYF	TGCGCCAGCAGCAAATCCATGTGGGGATACGAGCAGTACTTC
-	TRBV30	TRBJ2-7	TRBD1	CACQDRGLREQYF	TGTGCCTGTCAGGACAGGGGGCTTCGTGAGCAGTACTTC
-	TRBV11-1	TRBJ2-3	TRBD2	CASSSGGLRLAGSTDTQYF	TGTGCCAGCAGCTCAGGGGGGCTACGACTAGCGGGTAGCACAGATACGCAGTATTTT
few	TRBV9	TRBJ1-1	-	CASSVAGYPVNTEAFF	TGTGCCAGCAGCGTAGCGGGATACCCAGTTAACACTGAAGCTTTCTTT
-	TRBV4-3	TRBJ2-2	TRBD2	CASSLAGAVGELFF	TGCGCCAGCAGCCTAGCGGGAGCGGTCGGGGAGCTGTTTTTT
-	TRBV5-1	TRBJ2-2	TRBD1	CASSLEGQGTGELFF	TGCGCCAGCAGCTTGGAAGGACAGGGAACCGGGGAGCTGTTTTTT
-	TRBV6-5	TRBJ2-1	TRBD1	CASSYSAWPGQGNNEQFF	TGTGCCAGCAGTTACTCGGCGTGGCCGGGACAGGGCAACAATGAGCAGTTCTTC
few	TRBV30	TRBJ2-7	TRBD2	CACHTGTSGINSYEQYF	TGTGCCTGCCACACCGGGACTAGCGGGATTAACTCCTACGAGCAGTACTTC
-	TRBV20-1	TRBJ2-5	-	CSAGQGHDQETQYF	TGCAGTGCTGGTCAGGGACACGATCAAGAGACCCAGTACTTC
few	TRBV18	TRBJ2-3	-	CASSPPANTDTQYF	TGTGCCAGCTCACCACCGGCGAACACAGATACGCAGTATTTT
-	TRBV6-6	TRBJ1-4	-	CAIQREDEKLFF	TGTGCCATTCAGAGGGAAGATGAAAAACTGTTTTTT
few	TRBV6-4	TRBJ2-3	-	CASSANLGMDTQYF	TGTGCCAGCAGTGCCAACTTGGGGATGGATACGCAGTATTTT
few	TRBV5-1	TRBJ2-1	TRBD2	CASSPDGLAGGGVYNEQFF	TGCGCCAGCAGTCCTGACGGGCTAGCGGGAGGTGGGGTCTACAATGAGCAGTTCTTC
-	TRBV2	TRBJ1-1	-	CASSDRAPEAFF	TGTGCCAGCAGTGATAGGGCCCCTGAAGCTTTCTTT
few	TRBV6-2/TRBV6-3	TRBJ1-1	-	CASSAGVGTEAFF	TGTGCCAGCAGTGCCGGGGTAGGCACTGAAGCTTTCTTT
many	TRBV4-1	TRBJ1-5	-	CASSQEWAQPQHF	TGCGCCAGCAGCCAAGAGTGGGCTCAGCCCCAGCATTTT
-	TRBV5-1	TRBJ2-3	TRBD1	CASSYAGTGPDTQYF	TGCGCCAGCAGCTACGCCGGGACAGGGCCAGATACGCAGTATTTT
few	TRBV3-1	TRBJ2-2	TRBD2	CASNLAGGNTGELFF	TGTGCCAGCAACTTAGCGGGAGGGAACACCGGGGAGCTGTTTTTT
few	TRBV5-1	TRBJ2-1	TRBD1	CASSTDRGLYNEQFF	TGCGCCAGCAGCACCGACAGGGGGTTATACAATGAGCAGTTCTTC
-	TRBV28	TRBJ2-7	TRBD1	CASSYPGTEYEQYF	TGTGCCAGCAGCTACCCCGGGACAGAATACGAGCAGTACTTC
few	TRBV7-9	TRBJ2-1	TRBD2	CASSFERGTYNEQFF	TGTGCCAGCAGCTTTGAGCGGGGGACCTACAATGAGCAGTTCTTC